This T cell receptor (beta chain) derives from a study of T-cell memory formation after mild COVID-19. From the 5' RACE reads, TCRdb called clonotypes with MiXCR, one entry per CDR3 protein. The sample holds around 440,000 distinct CDR3 sequences, 15% to 20% seen once. The CDR3 is made up of 15 amino acids. Germline-derived CDR1 and CDR2 are MGHRA and YSYEKL. V was cut by 4 bases and J by 3 bases, with 13 bases left in between. Sequencing was performed on PBMCs or a T cell subset sorted from them (not recorded which). The J gene is TRBJ1-5, the V gene TRBV4-1; D is ambiguous. This sequence was found in an adult woman who had mild COVID-19 (a few samples of this study predate the infection). Cell type and time point are not known. Here the CDR3 reads CASSPGSLPNQPQHF. The CDR3 DNA sequence: TGCGCCAGCAGCCCAGGCAGTCTGCCCAATCAGCCCCAGCATTTT.